This is a list of T cell receptor beta chains from one sample in a study of beta chain features in type 1 diabetes. Generated by immunoSEQ multiplex PCR, the TCRdb table keeps only in-frame clones and is missing some. The sample holds more than 100,000 clones, 7.5% to 9.5% seen once. The sequencing sample was made of central memory CD4+ T cells from blood. These receptors came from a man under 40 with type 1 diabetes. CDR3s include the opening cysteine and the closing phenylalanine or tryptophan. Fields, in order: clone size, J gene, D gene, V gene, CDR3 protein, CDR3 DNA. D genes are given only for firm matches. Some rows have no size entry. The others give once, few or many, or a class for an expanded clone.

clone size: few
J gene: TRBJ2-7
D gene: NA
V gene: TRBV7-2
CDR3 protein: CASSAYRDSYEQYF
CDR3 DNA: TGTGCCAGCAGCGCGTACCGGGACTCCTACGAGCAGTACTTC

clone size: few
J gene: TRBJ2-3
D gene: NA
V gene: TRBV7-2
CDR3 protein: CASSSPVSDTQYF
CDR3 DNA: TGTGCCAGCAGCTCTCCGGTTAGTGATACGCAGTATTTT

clone size: few
J gene: TRBJ2-3
D gene: NA
V gene: TRBV29-1
CDR3 protein: CSARPTSTDSQYF
CDR3 DNA: TGCAGCGCAAGGCCTACTAGCACAGATTCGCAGTATTTT

clone size: few
J gene: TRBJ2-7
D gene: NA
V gene: TRBV19
CDR3 protein: CAYTWGGWGEYF
CDR3 DNA: TGTGCCTACACGTGGGGAGGATGGGGGGAGTACTTC

clone size: few
J gene: TRBJ2-1
D gene: TRBD2
V gene: TRBV11-2
CDR3 protein: CASSSYLAGGRGEQFF
CDR3 DNA: TGTGCCAGCAGCTCTTATTTGGCGGGGGGGCGGGGTGAGCAGTTCTTC

clone size: few
J gene: TRBJ2-5
D gene: TRBD1
V gene: TRBV5-6
CDR3 protein: CASTSDRGETQYF
CDR3 DNA: TGTGCCAGCACTTCGGACAGGGGCGAGACCCAGTACTTC

clone size: few
J gene: TRBJ1-1
D gene: TRBD1
V gene: TRBV28
CDR3 protein: CASSFFGQGGESEAFF
CDR3 DNA: TGTGCCAGCAGTTTTTTCGGACAGGGGGGAGAAAGTGAAGCTTTCTTT

clone size: NA
J gene: TRBJ2-5
D gene: TRBD1
V gene: TRBV19
CDR3 protein: CASSSRTGLTQYF
CDR3 DNA: TGTGCCAGTAGTTCTAGGACAGGGCTGACCCAGTACTTC

clone size: NA
J gene: TRBJ1-1
D gene: NA
V gene: TRBV6-6
CDR3 protein: CASSNRQEGVAFF
CDR3 DNA: TGTGCCAGCAGTAACCGACAGGAAGGAGTAGCTTTCTTT

clone size: few
J gene: TRBJ1-6
D gene: NA
V gene: TRBV7-2
CDR3 protein: CASSDRQADPLHF
CDR3 DNA: TGTGCCAGCAGCGACAGACAGGCCGACCCACTCCACTTT

clone size: NA
J gene: TRBJ2-3
D gene: TRBD2
V gene: TRBV6-5
CDR3 protein: CASSSGLVDTQYF
CDR3 DNA: TGTGCCAGCAGCTCGGGACTAGTGGATACGCAGTATTTT

clone size: few
J gene: TRBJ1-1
D gene: NA
V gene: TRBV18
CDR3 protein: CASSPTTPGNTEAFF
CDR3 DNA: TGTGCCAGCTCACCGACGACACCCGGGAACACTGAAGCTTTCTTT

clone size: few
J gene: TRBJ1-1
D gene: NA
V gene: TRBV4-3
CDR3 protein: CASSQDGSYGEAFF
CDR3 DNA: TGCGCCAGCAGCCAAGACGGGAGTTACGGTGAAGCTTTCTTT

clone size: NA
J gene: TRBJ1-5
D gene: TRBD1
V gene: TRBV18
CDR3 protein: CASSAWTGDQPQHF
CDR3 DNA: TGTGCCAGCTCAGCTTGGACAGGGGACCAGCCCCAGCATTTT

clone size: NA
J gene: TRBJ1-1
D gene: TRBD1
V gene: TRBV25-1
CDR3 protein: CASSDLRTGQNTEAFF
CDR3 DNA: TGTGCCAGCAGTGATCTTCGGACAGGGCAGAACACTGAAGCTTTCTTT

clone size: NA
J gene: TRBJ2-3
D gene: NA
V gene: TRBV18
CDR3 protein: CASSNQDTQYF
CDR3 DNA: TGTGCCAGCTCAAATCAAGATACGCAGTATTTT

clone size: few
J gene: TRBJ1-1
D gene: NA
V gene: TRBV6-5
CDR3 protein: CASSYGVAGNTEAFF
CDR3 DNA: TGTGCCAGCAGTTATGGTGTAGCTGGGAACACTGAAGCTTTCTTT

clone size: few
J gene: TRBJ1-5
D gene: NA
V gene: TRBV15
CDR3 protein: CATALQYDSNQPQHF
CDR3 DNA: TGTGCCACCGCCTTACAATACGATAGCAATCAGCCCCAGCATTTT

clone size: NA
J gene: TRBJ2-1
D gene: TRBD2
V gene: TRBV28
CDR3 protein: CASSLSQRGAYNEQFF
CDR3 DNA: TGTGCCAGCAGTTTATCCCAGCGGGGGGCCTACAATGAGCAGTTCTTC

clone size: NA
J gene: TRBJ2-1
D gene: TRBD2
V gene: TRBV7-3
CDR3 protein: CASSARTSGRNEQFF
CDR3 DNA: TGTGCCAGCAGCGCCCGGACTAGCGGCCGCAATGAGCAGTTCTTC

clone size: NA
J gene: TRBJ1-1
D gene: TRBD1
V gene: TRBV20-1
CDR3 protein: CSARADREAFF
CDR3 DNA: TGCAGTGCTAGGGCAGACAGGGAGGCTTTCTTT

clone size: NA
J gene: TRBJ1-2
D gene: NA
V gene: TRBV15
CDR3 protein: CATSRDYGFDGYTF
CDR3 DNA: TGTGCCACCAGCAGAGATTACGGTTTCGATGGCTACACCTTC

clone size: NA
J gene: TRBJ1-5
D gene: NA
V gene: TRBV18
CDR3 protein: CASSRGQGRDQPQHF
CDR3 DNA: TGTGCCAGCTCACGCGGGCAGGGGCGAGATCAGCCCCAGCATTTT

clone size: NA
J gene: TRBJ1-5
D gene: NA
V gene: TRBV7-2
CDR3 protein: CASSFGGGDQPQHF
CDR3 DNA: TGTGCCAGCAGCTTCGGGGGTGGGGATCAGCCCCAGCATTTT